This T cell receptor beta chain was captured in a study of OX40 agonist ivuxolimab in advanced cancers. Background on the study: It was permissible to have had prior anti-PD-1, anti-PD-L1 or anti-CTLA-4 therapy, and more than 30% had some.

The CDR3 has 16 residues. Trimming took 2 bases from V and 5 from J, leaving 15 bases between them. Germline assignment: CDR1 LNHDA and CDR2 SQIVND (reference sequence). Using immunoSEQ multiplex PCR, the repertoire was profiled, and TCRdb retains in-frame clones only, with some absent. The sample records around 64,000 clones, about 90% being singletons. A single count supports this clone. The target antigen is unknown. Overall study results and limits: CD4+ T cells averaged fewer expanded clones than CD8+ T cells.

The rearrangement uses TRBV19 and TRBJ2-2; tentatively, D is TRBD1 (6 bases). Here the sequenced sample was CD4+ or CD8+ T cells sorted from blood, taken in a trial of the OX40 agonist ivuxolimab. The source is an adult with an advanced solid tumor such as melanoma, head and neck, liver or kidney cancer. The CDR3 coding sequence is TGTGCCAGTAGTATATGGATCAGGGACATAACCGGGGAGCTGTTTTTT. Protein sequence: CASSIWIRDITGELFF.